A selection of T cell receptor beta chains follows, all from one sample in a study of CD8 T cells in ankylosing spondylitis. TCRdb reanalysed the 5' RACE reads using MiXCR and keeps one entry per CDR3 protein. The sample consists of a few hundred thousand distinct CDR3 sequences, more than 20% of them appearing once. What was sequenced was blood, either unsorted or a sorted T cell fraction (not recorded which). Source of these receptors: a female donor with ankylosing spondylitis or in good health (not recorded which). Both conserved end residues are part of each CDR3. The D gene is left open where the match is weak. Expanded clones get a size class; other rows say once, few or many, or leave the size out.

j_call: TRBJ2-5
v_call: TRBV6-2/TRBV6-3
clone_size: few
d_call: -
cdr3_nt: TGTGCCAGCAGTGCGGGTCGAGGGACCCAGTACTTC
cdr3_aa: CASSAGRGTQYF

j_call: TRBJ1-2
v_call: TRBV27
clone_size: few
d_call: -
cdr3_nt: TGTGCCAGCAGCCAATCAAGGGACTACGGCTACACCTTC
cdr3_aa: CASSQSRDYGYTF

j_call: TRBJ1-3
v_call: TRBV20-1
clone_size: -
d_call: TRBD1
cdr3_nt: TGCAGTGCTAGAGATGAAGGGACAGGGGATGGAAACACCATATATTTT
cdr3_aa: CSARDEGTGDGNTIYF

j_call: TRBJ2-3
v_call: TRBV4-3
clone_size: -
d_call: -
cdr3_nt: TGCGCCAGCAGTGGGCGAGGCGATACGCAGTATTTT
cdr3_aa: CASSGRGDTQYF

j_call: TRBJ2-3
v_call: TRBV20-1
clone_size: -
d_call: -
cdr3_nt: TGCAGTGCTAAAGGGTTAGGAGATACGCAGTATTTT
cdr3_aa: CSAKGLGDTQYF

j_call: TRBJ1-2
v_call: TRBV30
clone_size: -
d_call: -
cdr3_nt: TGTGCCTGGAGTCGAGGTCCCAAGCTCTTC
cdr3_aa: CAWSRGPKLF

j_call: TRBJ2-1
v_call: TRBV6-5
clone_size: few
d_call: -
cdr3_nt: TGTGCCAGCAGTACCCGGACGGTACTGTTCTTC
cdr3_aa: CASSTRTVLFF

j_call: TRBJ2-1
v_call: TRBV6-5
clone_size: few
d_call: TRBD2
cdr3_nt: TGTGCCAGCAGTTACTCGGGACTAGCGGGAGGTGAGCAGTTCTTC
cdr3_aa: CASSYSGLAGGEQFF

j_call: TRBJ2-1
v_call: TRBV6-4
clone_size: few
d_call: TRBD2
cdr3_nt: TGTGCCAGCAGTGGAGTTAGCGGGAGCCTTGAGCAGTTCTTC
cdr3_aa: CASSGVSGSLEQFF

j_call: TRBJ2-5
v_call: TRBV18
clone_size: -
d_call: -
cdr3_nt: TGTGCCAGCTCTCCCACCAGTCTAGCGACAGAGACCCAGTACTTC
cdr3_aa: CASSPTSLATETQYF

j_call: TRBJ2-2
v_call: TRBV7-6
clone_size: -
d_call: -
cdr3_nt: TGTGCCAGCAGCTTATTGACCAGTCACACCGGGGAGCTGTTTTTT
cdr3_aa: CASSLLTSHTGELFF

j_call: TRBJ2-1
v_call: TRBV12-3/TRBV12-4
clone_size: few
d_call: TRBD2
cdr3_nt: TGTGCCAGCAGTTTGGGCGGGAGAGGAAATGAGCAGTTCTTC
cdr3_aa: CASSLGGRGNEQFF

j_call: TRBJ2-7
v_call: TRBV12-3/TRBV12-4
clone_size: -
d_call: -
cdr3_nt: TGTGCCAGCAGGCCCCGGGCGGGCGAGCAGTACTTC
cdr3_aa: CASRPRAGEQYF

j_call: TRBJ2-1
v_call: TRBV20-1
clone_size: many
d_call: -
cdr3_nt: TGCAGTGCTCTACCCAGAGATATTAGTGAGCAGTTCTTC
cdr3_aa: CSALPRDISEQFF

j_call: TRBJ2-3
v_call: TRBV11-2
clone_size: -
d_call: -
cdr3_nt: TGTGCCAGCAGCCTACAGGTCCTTAGCACAGATACGCAGTATTTT
cdr3_aa: CASSLQVLSTDTQYF

j_call: TRBJ2-2
v_call: TRBV7-2
clone_size: many
d_call: -
cdr3_nt: TGTGCCAGCAGCTATTGGAGGGAGCTGTTTTTT
cdr3_aa: CASSYWRELFF

j_call: TRBJ2-1
v_call: TRBV7-9
clone_size: -
d_call: TRBD1
cdr3_nt: TGTGCCAGCAGCCCCGGGACAGGACAAAACAATGAGCAGTTCTTC
cdr3_aa: CASSPGTGQNNEQFF

j_call: TRBJ1-1
v_call: TRBV7-8
clone_size: few
d_call: -
cdr3_nt: TGTGCCAGCAGCCTAGTGGGAAAAACTGAAGCTTTCTTT
cdr3_aa: CASSLVGKTEAFF

j_call: TRBJ2-1
v_call: TRBV20-1
clone_size: -
d_call: TRBD2
cdr3_nt: TGCAGTGCTAGTTCGGGGGGCTACAATGAGCAGTTCTTC
cdr3_aa: CSASSGGYNEQFF

j_call: TRBJ1-1
v_call: TRBV4-2
clone_size: few
d_call: TRBD1
cdr3_nt: TGTGCCAGCAGCCAGACAGGGGGAAGAGGAACTGAAGCTTTCTTT
cdr3_aa: CASSQTGGRGTEAFF

j_call: TRBJ2-3
v_call: TRBV10-3
clone_size: -
d_call: -
cdr3_nt: TGTGCCATCAGTGAGTCGAGAGCAACCAGCACAGATACGCAGTATTTT
cdr3_aa: CAISESRATSTDTQYF

j_call: TRBJ1-6
v_call: TRBV7-2
clone_size: -
d_call: -
cdr3_nt: TGTGCCAGCAGCTTAGAAGGGGCCATCGACTCACCCCTCCACTTT
cdr3_aa: CASSLEGAIDSPLHF

j_call: TRBJ2-1
v_call: TRBV28
clone_size: few
d_call: -
cdr3_nt: TGTGCCAGCAGTGGCCAGCGGTTCTCCTACAATGAGCAGTTCTTC
cdr3_aa: CASSGQRFSYNEQFF

j_call: TRBJ1-6
v_call: TRBV12-3/TRBV12-4
clone_size: many
d_call: -
cdr3_nt: TGTGCCAGCAGCCCGGGCTATAATTCACCCCTCCACTTT
cdr3_aa: CASSPGYNSPLHF

j_call: TRBJ2-5
v_call: TRBV15
clone_size: -
d_call: -
cdr3_nt: TGTGCCACCAGCAGGGTTGGGGAGACCCAGTACTTC
cdr3_aa: CATSRVGETQYF

j_call: TRBJ2-5
v_call: TRBV29-1
clone_size: -
d_call: TRBD2
cdr3_nt: TGCAGCTCCCCTAGCGGACCTTGGGCCCAGTACTTC
cdr3_aa: CSSPSGPWAQYF

j_call: TRBJ2-1
v_call: TRBV6-5
clone_size: few
d_call: -
cdr3_nt: TGTGCCAGCAGTTATCGACCTCTAGGCGGGAATGAGCAGTTCTTC
cdr3_aa: CASSYRPLGGNEQFF

j_call: TRBJ1-1
v_call: TRBV6-4
clone_size: -
d_call: -
cdr3_nt: TGTGCCAGCAGACCGGGACCGATGAACACTGAAGCTTTCTTT
cdr3_aa: CASRPGPMNTEAFF

j_call: TRBJ1-2
v_call: TRBV29-1
clone_size: many
d_call: -
cdr3_nt: TGCAGCGTTGGGGGGTCCGATGGCTACACCTTC
cdr3_aa: CSVGGSDGYTF

j_call: TRBJ2-7
v_call: TRBV7-9
clone_size: -
d_call: -
cdr3_nt: TGTGCCAGAAGCCTTAGCTCCTACGAGCAGTACTTC
cdr3_aa: CARSLSSYEQYF

j_call: TRBJ1-2
v_call: TRBV7-9
clone_size: few
d_call: -
cdr3_nt: TGTGCCAGCAGCTTGGAGGGAAGCGGAGGCTACACCTTC
cdr3_aa: CASSLEGSGGYTF

j_call: TRBJ2-7
v_call: TRBV18
clone_size: few
d_call: -
cdr3_nt: TGTGCCAGCTCACCGGCGGCAGCATCTTACGAGCAGTACTTC
cdr3_aa: CASSPAAASYEQYF

j_call: TRBJ2-5
v_call: TRBV7-2
clone_size: -
d_call: TRBD2
cdr3_nt: TGTGCCAGCAGCTTAACGGGAGGGAAAGAGACCCAGTACTTC
cdr3_aa: CASSLTGGKETQYF

j_call: TRBJ2-7
v_call: TRBV6-2/TRBV6-3
clone_size: once
d_call: TRBD1
cdr3_nt: TGTGCCAGCGCGCACCCCCGACAGGGCAAAGCCTACGAGCAGTACTTC
cdr3_aa: CASAHPRQGKAYEQYF

j_call: TRBJ2-2
v_call: TRBV7-9
clone_size: -
d_call: TRBD1
cdr3_nt: TGTGCCAGCAGCTCCAACAGGGGGCTGAGCACCGGGGAGCTGTTTTTT
cdr3_aa: CASSSNRGLSTGELFF

j_call: TRBJ2-1
v_call: TRBV9
clone_size: -
d_call: TRBD2
cdr3_nt: TGTGCCAGCAGCGTGGGACTAGCGGCGTACAATGAGCAGTTCTTC
cdr3_aa: CASSVGLAAYNEQFF

j_call: TRBJ2-2
v_call: TRBV29-1
clone_size: few
d_call: TRBD2
cdr3_nt: TGCAGCGGGGGGCTAGCGGGAGGGCCTACGGGGACCGGGGAGCTGTTTTTT
cdr3_aa: CSGGLAGGPTGTGELFF

j_call: TRBJ2-3
v_call: TRBV6-2/TRBV6-3
clone_size: -
d_call: -
cdr3_nt: TGTGCCAGCAGTTACGGGCCGCGGGATTCCACAGATACGCAGTATTTT
cdr3_aa: CASSYGPRDSTDTQYF

j_call: TRBJ2-7
v_call: TRBV23-1
clone_size: -
d_call: -
cdr3_nt: TGCGCCAGCAGTCCATCGGGGTCTAGCGAGCAAGTAGAGAGCTCCTACGAGCAGTACTTC
cdr3_aa: CASSPSGSSEQVESSYEQYF

j_call: TRBJ1-2
v_call: TRBV12-3/TRBV12-4
clone_size: -
d_call: -
cdr3_nt: TGTGCCAGCAGCCGCAGCAGGGATGGCTACACCTTC
cdr3_aa: CASSRSRDGYTF

j_call: TRBJ2-5
v_call: TRBV18
clone_size: many
d_call: TRBD2
cdr3_nt: TGTGCCAGCACGACTAGCGGGAGTGAGGAGACCCAGTACTTC
cdr3_aa: CASTTSGSEETQYF

j_call: TRBJ2-3
v_call: TRBV19
clone_size: -
d_call: -
cdr3_nt: TGTGCCAGTAGTAAGAGAGAATCGAAAACAGATACGCAGTATTTT
cdr3_aa: CASSKRESKTDTQYF